Described below is a single TCR beta chain sequence and its context. Its antigen specificity is not known. No clone much larger than this one lies a single base away; base qualities are absent. Trimming takes 1 base from V and 0 bases from J, and the germline ends sit 10 bases apart. The germline V gene (reference sequence) yields LNHDA for CDR1 and SQIVND for CDR2. The CDR3 goes from the cysteine to the phenylalanine over 15 residues. Only the CDR3 portion is preserved as DNA: 45 bases, with reading frame beginning at the first base. These data originate in a study of PD-1 blockade in classical Hodgkin lymphoma (dated by TCRdb to the early 2020s). Regarding the complete study: Nivolumab dosing was 3 mg/kg intravenously every 2 weeks, continuing until either disease progression or unacceptable toxicity. A peripheral blood immune signature of response to PD-1 blockade in classical Hodgkin lymphoma was defined using TCR beta sequencing and CyTOF.

Results the study describes overall, beyond this receptor: Newly diagnosed patients were reported to have lower baseline TCR diversity than healthy donors, and relapsed/refractory patients were reported to have lower baseline TCR diversity still. Trial patients achieving complete response had baseline diversity similar to newly diagnosed patients, whereas partial responders and progressors had significantly lower diversity. A significant rise by C4D1 was seen in CD4+ but not CD8+ TCR diversity (p=0.0027 vs p=0.16), with the rise being most apparent in complete responders (p=0.02). The study was limited to a single clinical trial cohort, and causes of repertoire differences, possibly disease activity or prior therapy, remained undefined. Diversity was lower in patients who began nivolumab less than 1 year after ASCT, so these patients were left out of later analyses to avoid confounding by immune reconstitution.

Reading the label with the study, this specimen's time point is: cycle 2 day 1 (C2D1) of nivolumab. All trial patients had relapsed after autologous stem cell transplantation, with cohorts A, B and C differing in prior brentuximab vedotin exposure. The trial cohort comprised 60 or so patients with relapsed/refractory classical Hodgkin lymphoma whose best overall responses were complete response, partial response or progressive disease. Single-agent nivolumab was administered to trial patients in the multi-cohort phase II CheckMate 205 trial. An independent review committee assessed best overall response by applying the 2007 International Working Group response criteria. PBMCs from the trial were collected at three points: immediately before nivolumab initiation (C1D1), and during therapy at cycle 2 day 1 and cycle 4 day 1. Peripheral blood was collected in 8 mL Vacutainer Cell Preparation Tubes, from which PBMCs were isolated by centrifugation and then cryopreserved.

Genomic DNA was extracted with the Qiagen DNeasy kit from unsorted PBMCs and from negatively selected CD4+ and CD8+ fractions. Amplification of TCR beta CDR3 regions was done by immunoSEQ multiplex PCR with primers that anneal to V and J segments. Amplification bias was minimized using a synthetic immune receptor repertoire, and residual bias was removed computationally after sequencing. In the paper's pipeline: Repertoire diversity was quantified as the Shannon entropy index using custom Python scripts. Unsorted, CD4+ and CD8+ repertoires were examined separately, except in combined analyses, for which CD4+ and CD8+ sequences were merged in silico. Clonal expansion was defined as at least a 2-fold frequency increase after treatment relative to C1D1, with a pseudocount of 0.5 for undetected baseline clones. Singleton clones were defined as clones with 0 or 1 copy at C1D1, and non-singleton clones were defined as clones with 2 or more copies. Clones expanded in unsorted samples were labelled as CD4+, CD8+ or unknown by matching protein sequences in sorted samples from the same patient. Wilcoxon tests on paired samples were used to test changes in diversity from C1D1 to C4D1. Entries here come from immuneACCESS through TCRdb and include only in-frame sequences with V and J called. Some clones fail to appear in such tables; in the studies checked, an unresolved V gene covers under half of the shortfall, and the cause of the remainder is unknown. V, J and clone size are taken as reported in that table, and D and trimming were inferred from the DNA itself. Recorded for this sample are about 29,000 clones; around three quarters of them occurred a single time. The leading ten clones occupy 4% of the sample.

The V and J genes are TRBV19 and TRBJ2-7; TRBD2 is possibly the D segment (6 matching bases). The receptor comes from a human donor with classical Hodgkin lymphoma. This specimen consisted of peripheral blood mononuclear cells (PBMCs), obtained before the second cycle of nivolumab. The bases read TGTGCCAGTAGTATAGCGGGGGTTACCTCCTACGAGCAGTACTTC. It is translated as CASSIAGVTSYEQYF.